This TCR beta chain is drawn from a study of OX40 agonist ivuxolimab in advanced cancers. Study-wide context: Ivuxolimab was a fully human IgG2 agonistic monoclonal antibody targeting the costimulatory receptor OX40 (CD134). Partial responses occurred in three dose-escalation patients: two with cutaneous melanoma and one with hepatocellular carcinoma. Intravenous ivuxolimab was administered to patients every 2 weeks at six dose levels: 0.01, 0.1, 0.3, 1.5, 3 and 10 mg/kg. The paper reports the monotherapy dose-escalation portion (N of about 54 patients) of the phase I ivuxolimab trial. Of the roughly 50 dose-escalation patients, hepatocellular carcinoma was present in about 20, melanoma in around 15, renal cell carcinoma in 9 and head and neck cancer in 9. The dose-escalation cohort was almost 85% male with a mean age of around 64 years, ranging from about 20 to 85. Patients were allowed to have had prior anti-PD-1, anti-PD-L1 or anti-CTLA-4 therapy, and 30% to 40% of the dose-escalation patients had been treated with checkpoint inhibitors. The purpose of peripheral TCRbeta sequencing was to test whether ivuxolimab changed TCR sequence diversity and led to clonal T-cell expansion.

Genomic DNA was isolated from the sorted cells so that the TCRbeta CDR3 region could be sequenced. The immunoSEQ Assay was used for sequencing of TCRbeta CDR3 regions. TCRdb provides this immuneACCESS table in a form limited to in-frame rearrangements. Some clones are lacking; in checked studies, under half of them reflect an unresolved V gene, and why the rest are absent is not known. This sample lists 95,000 to 110,000 clones; roughly 90% were detected once. 0.95% to 1.5% of the sample goes to the ten largest clones. About this clone: Its antigen is currently not known. Per-base qualities were not stored, and no clone one base away is much larger.

Patients with autoimmune disease history or receiving systemic immunosuppression were excluded from the trial. Peripheral blood for TCR sequencing was collected from all dose cohorts at baseline, on cycle 4 day 1, and on cycle 7 day 1. Samples were obtained from an open-label, multicenter, first-in-human phase I dose-escalation trial of ivuxolimab. Adults with locally advanced or metastatic melanoma, renal cell carcinoma, hepatocellular carcinoma or head and neck squamous cell carcinoma were enrolled in the trial. Before TCR sequencing, CD4+ and CD8+ T cells were separately sorted from peripheral blood. Including the terminal cysteine and phenylalanine, the CDR3 comprises 16 residues. Only the CDR3 part of the read is kept: 48 bases, read in frame from the first base. As encoded in the germline V gene (reference sequence), CDR1 is MNHEY while CDR2 is SMNVEV. Trimming leaves V shorter by 6 bases and J shorter by 6 bases, with the junction holding 13 bases beyond the gene matches.

Points the paper makes about the study in general: After ivuxolimab, more expanded clones were found on average in CD8+ T cells than in CD4+ T cells. The antigen specificity of the clonally expanded peripheral T cells was not determined. Low levels of normalized T-cell clonal expansion were also seen in some patients who did not respond. Partial responders in the 0.1-3.0 mg/kg groups had among the lowest normalized peripheral clonal expansion, especially among CD8+ T cells. At doses of 0.1 to 3.0 mg/kg, clonal expansion of both CD4+ and CD8+ T cells in blood was seen between baseline and week 6.

The receptor chain draws on TRBV27 and TRBJ2-1; the junction holds 8 bases that match TRBD2. The sequenced sample was CD4+ or CD8+ T cells sorted from blood, obtained in a trial of the OX40 agonist ivuxolimab. The clonotype comes from an adult with an advanced solid tumor such as melanoma, head and neck, liver or kidney cancer. The nucleotide sequence reads TGTGCCAGCAGCCCTCCCGCCGGTAGCGGGATCAATGAGCAGTTCTTC. Its product reads: CASSPPAGSGINEQFF.